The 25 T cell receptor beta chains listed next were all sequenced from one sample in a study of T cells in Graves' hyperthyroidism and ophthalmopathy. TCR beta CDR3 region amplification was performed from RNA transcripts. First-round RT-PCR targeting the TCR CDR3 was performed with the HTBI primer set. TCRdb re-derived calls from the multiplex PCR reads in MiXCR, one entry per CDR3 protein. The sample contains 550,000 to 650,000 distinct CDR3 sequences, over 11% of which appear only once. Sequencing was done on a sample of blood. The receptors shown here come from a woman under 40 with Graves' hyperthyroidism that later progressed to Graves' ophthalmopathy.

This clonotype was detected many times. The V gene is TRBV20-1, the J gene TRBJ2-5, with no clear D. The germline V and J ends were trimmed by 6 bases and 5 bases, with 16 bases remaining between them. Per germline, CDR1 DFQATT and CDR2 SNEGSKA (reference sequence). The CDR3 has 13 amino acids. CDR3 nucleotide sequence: TGCAGTGCCTCTATACTCGATTCGGAGACCCAGTACTTC. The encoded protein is CSASILDSETQYF.

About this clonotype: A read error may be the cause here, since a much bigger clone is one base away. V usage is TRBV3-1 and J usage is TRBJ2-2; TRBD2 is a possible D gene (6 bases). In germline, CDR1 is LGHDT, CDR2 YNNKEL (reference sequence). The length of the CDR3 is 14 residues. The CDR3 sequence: CASSQIPNTGGLFF. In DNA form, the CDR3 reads TGTGCCAGCAGCCAAATCCCGAACACCGGGGGGCTGTTTTTT.

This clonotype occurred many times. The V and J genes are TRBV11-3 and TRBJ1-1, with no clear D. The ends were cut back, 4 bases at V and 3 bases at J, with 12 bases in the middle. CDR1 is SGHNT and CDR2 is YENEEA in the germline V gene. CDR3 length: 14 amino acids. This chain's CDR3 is CASSSDWGYTEAFF. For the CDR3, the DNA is TGTGCCAGCAGCTCCGACTGGGGATACACTGAAGCTTTCTTT.

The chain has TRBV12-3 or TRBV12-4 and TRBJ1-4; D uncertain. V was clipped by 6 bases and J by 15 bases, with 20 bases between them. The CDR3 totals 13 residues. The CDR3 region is CASSFLGGRNMFF. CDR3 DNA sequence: TGTGCCAGCAGCTTTCTGGGAGGCAGGAACATGTTTTTT.

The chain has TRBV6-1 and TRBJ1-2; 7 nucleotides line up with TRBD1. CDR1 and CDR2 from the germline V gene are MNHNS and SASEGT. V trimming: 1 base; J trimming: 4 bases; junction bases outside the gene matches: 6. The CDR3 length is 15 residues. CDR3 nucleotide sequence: TGTGCCAGCAGTGAAGGGTACGGGGACAGCTATGGCTACACCTTC. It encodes CASSEGYGDSYGYTF.

CDR3 amino acids: CASSLEGRFTGELFF. CDR3 DNA: TGTGCCAGCAGCTTGGAGGGGCGATTCACCGGGGAGCTGTTTTTT. J is TRBJ2-2 and V is TRBV5-8, with TRBD1 as a possible D gene (5 bases). V lost 0 bases and J 4 bases, leaving 10 bases between the germline ends. CDR3 length: 15 amino acids. Germline V gene sequence: CDR1 SGHTS, CDR2 YDEGEE.

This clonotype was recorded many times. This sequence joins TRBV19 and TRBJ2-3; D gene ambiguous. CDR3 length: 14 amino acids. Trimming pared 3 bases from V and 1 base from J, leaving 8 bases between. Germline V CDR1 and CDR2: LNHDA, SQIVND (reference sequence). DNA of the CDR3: TGTGCCAGTAGTATCGTAGCCCGCACAGATACGCAGTATTTT. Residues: CASSIVARTDTQYF.

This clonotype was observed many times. The CDR3 DNA sequence: TGTGCCAGCGGGAGGATTGAGGTCTATAATTCACCCCTCCACTTT. This gives the protein CASGRIEVYNSPLHF. This chain connects TRBV6-1 to TRBJ1-6; D not certain. The CDR3 has 15 residues. CDR1 is MNHNS, CDR2 SASEGT, per germline. Trimming pared 8 bases from V and 3 bases from J, leaving 14 bases between.

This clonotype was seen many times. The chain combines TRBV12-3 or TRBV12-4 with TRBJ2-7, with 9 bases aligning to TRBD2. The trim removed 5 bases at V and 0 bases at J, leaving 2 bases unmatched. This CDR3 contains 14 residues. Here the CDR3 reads CASSLSGSSYEQYF. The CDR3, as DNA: TGTGCCAGCAGTCTTAGCGGGAGCTCCTACGAGCAGTACTTC.

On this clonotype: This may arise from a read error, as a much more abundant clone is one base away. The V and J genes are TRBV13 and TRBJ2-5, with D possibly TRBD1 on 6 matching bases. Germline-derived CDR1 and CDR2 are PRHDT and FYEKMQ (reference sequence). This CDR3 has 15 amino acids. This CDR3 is CAGSQKNRARETQYF. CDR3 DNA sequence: TGTGCCGGCAGCCAGAAGAACAGGGCTCGGGAGACCCAGTACTTC.

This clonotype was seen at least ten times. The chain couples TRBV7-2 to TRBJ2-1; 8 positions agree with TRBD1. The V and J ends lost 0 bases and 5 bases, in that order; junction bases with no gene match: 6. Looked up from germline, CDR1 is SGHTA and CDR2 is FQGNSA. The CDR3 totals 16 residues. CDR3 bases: TGTGCCAGCAGCTTAGCCGGGACAGGCAGAAACAATGAGCAGTTCTTC. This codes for CASSLAGTGRNNEQFF.

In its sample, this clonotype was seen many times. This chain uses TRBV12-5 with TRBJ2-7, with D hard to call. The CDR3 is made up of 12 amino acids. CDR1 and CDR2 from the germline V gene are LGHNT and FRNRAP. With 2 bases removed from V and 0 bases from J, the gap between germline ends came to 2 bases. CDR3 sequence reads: CASGLNSYEQYF. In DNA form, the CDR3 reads TGTGCTAGTGGTTTGAACTCCTACGAGCAGTACTTC.

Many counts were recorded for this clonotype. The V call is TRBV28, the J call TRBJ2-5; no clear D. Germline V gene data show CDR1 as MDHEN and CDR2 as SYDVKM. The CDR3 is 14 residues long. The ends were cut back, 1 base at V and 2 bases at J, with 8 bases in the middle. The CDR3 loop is CASSLSDEQETQYF. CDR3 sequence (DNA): TGTGCCAGCAGTTTATCAGACGAGCAAGAGACCCAGTACTTC.

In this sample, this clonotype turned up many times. The CDR3 is CSASRQGAYGYTF. The CDR3 bases are TGCAGTGCTAGCCGCCAGGGGGCCTATGGCTACACCTTC. The chain recombines TRBV20-1 with TRBJ1-2; the match to TRBD1 covers 8 bases. Germline CDR1 and CDR2: DFQATT and SNEGSKA (reference sequence). J gave up 4 bases and V 3 bases, and 4 bases lay outside the gene matches. The CDR3 runs to 13 residues.

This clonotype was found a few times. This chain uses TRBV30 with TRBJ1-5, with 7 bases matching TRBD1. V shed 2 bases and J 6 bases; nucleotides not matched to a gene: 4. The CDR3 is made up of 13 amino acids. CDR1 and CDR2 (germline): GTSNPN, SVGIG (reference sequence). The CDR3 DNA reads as TGTGCCTGGAGTAGGGGGCAGAGTCAGCCCCAGCATTTT. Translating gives CAWSRGQSQPQHF.

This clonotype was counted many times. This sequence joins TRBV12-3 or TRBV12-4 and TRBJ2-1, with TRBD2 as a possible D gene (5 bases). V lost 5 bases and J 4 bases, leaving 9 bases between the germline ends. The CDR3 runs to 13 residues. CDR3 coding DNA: TGTGCCAGCAGTCCACCGGGATACAATGAGCAGTTCTTC. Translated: CASSPPGYNEQFF.

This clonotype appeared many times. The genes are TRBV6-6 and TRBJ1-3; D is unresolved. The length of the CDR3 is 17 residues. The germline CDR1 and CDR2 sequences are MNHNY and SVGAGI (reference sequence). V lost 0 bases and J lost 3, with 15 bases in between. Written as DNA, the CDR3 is TGTGCCAGCAGTTACTCGACATCGCAAGGGATTGGAAACACCATATATTTT. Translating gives CASSYSTSQGIGNTIYF.

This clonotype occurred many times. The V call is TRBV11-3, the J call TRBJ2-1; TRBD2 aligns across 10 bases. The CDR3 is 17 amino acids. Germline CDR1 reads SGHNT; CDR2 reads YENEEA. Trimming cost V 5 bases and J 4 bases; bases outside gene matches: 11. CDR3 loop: CASSDRTSGAPYNEQFF. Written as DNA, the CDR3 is TGTGCCAGCAGCGATAGGACTAGCGGAGCACCTTACAATGAGCAGTTCTTC. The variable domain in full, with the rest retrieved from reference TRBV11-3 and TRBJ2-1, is EAGVVQSPRYKIIEKKQPVAFWCNPISGHNTLYWYLQNLGQGPELLIRYENEEAVDDSQLPKDRFSAERLKGVDSTLKIQPAELGDSAVYLCASSDRTSGAPYNEQFFGPGTRLTVL.

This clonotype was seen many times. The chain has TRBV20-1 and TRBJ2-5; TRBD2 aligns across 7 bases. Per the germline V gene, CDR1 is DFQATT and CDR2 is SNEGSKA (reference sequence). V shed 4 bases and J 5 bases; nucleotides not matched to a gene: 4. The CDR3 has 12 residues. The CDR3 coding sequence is TGCAGTGCTAACGGGGGAGGGGAGACCCAGTACTTC. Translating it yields CSANGGGETQYF.

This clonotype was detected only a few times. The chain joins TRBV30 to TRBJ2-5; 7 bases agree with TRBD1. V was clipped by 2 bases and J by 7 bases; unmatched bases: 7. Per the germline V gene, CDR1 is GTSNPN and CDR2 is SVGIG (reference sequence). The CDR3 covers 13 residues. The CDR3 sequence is CAWSNRGFGTQYF. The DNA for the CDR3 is TGTGCCTGGAGTAACAGGGGTTTTGGGACCCAGTACTTC. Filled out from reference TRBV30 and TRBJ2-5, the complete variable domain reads SQTIHQWPATLVQPVGSPLSLECTVEGTSNPNLYWYRQAAGRGLQLLFYSVGIGQISSEVPQNLSASRPQDRQFILSSKKLLLSDSGFYLCAWSNRGFGTQYFGPGTRLLVL.

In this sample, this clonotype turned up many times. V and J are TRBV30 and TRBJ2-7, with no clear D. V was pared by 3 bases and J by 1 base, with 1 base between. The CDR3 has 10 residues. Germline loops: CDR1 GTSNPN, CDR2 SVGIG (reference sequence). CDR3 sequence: CAWRSYEQYF. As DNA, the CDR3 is TGTGCCTGGAGATCCTACGAGCAGTACTTC.

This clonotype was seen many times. CDR3 residues: CASRGDSSYEQYF. In nucleotides, the CDR3 is TGTGCCAGCAGGGGGGACTCCTCTTACGAGCAGTACTTC. The chain combines TRBV2 with TRBJ2-7, with TRBD2 as a possible D gene (6 bases). Germline V gene data show CDR1 as SNHLY and CDR2 as FYNNEI. The V end lost 6 bases, the J end lost 4 bases, and 13 bases lay between the germline ends. The CDR3 contains 13 residues.

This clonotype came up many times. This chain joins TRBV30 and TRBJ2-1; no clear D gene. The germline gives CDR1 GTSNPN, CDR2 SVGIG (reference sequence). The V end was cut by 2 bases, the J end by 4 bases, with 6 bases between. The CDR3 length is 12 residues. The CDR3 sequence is CAWSRGYNEQFF. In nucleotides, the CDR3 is TGTGCCTGGAGTAGAGGATACAATGAGCAGTTCTTC.

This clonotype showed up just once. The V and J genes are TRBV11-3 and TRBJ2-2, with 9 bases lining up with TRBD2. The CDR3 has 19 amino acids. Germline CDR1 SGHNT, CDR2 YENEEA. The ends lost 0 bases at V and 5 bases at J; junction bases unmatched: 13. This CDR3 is CASSLDFSWGLAGTGELFF. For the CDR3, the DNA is TGTGCCAGCAGCTTAGACTTTTCCTGGGGACTAGCTGGAACCGGGGAGCTGTTTTTT.

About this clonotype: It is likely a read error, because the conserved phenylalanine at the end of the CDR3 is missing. CDR3 sequence: CASSFTTGRHTEAFV. Here the CDR3 DNA reads TGTGCCAGCAGTTTCACGACGGGGAGGCACACTGAAGCTTTCGTT. The J gene is TRBJ1-1, the V gene TRBV12-3 or TRBV12-4; D is undetermined. The CDR3 runs to 15 residues. Trimming removed 3 bases at V and 3 bases at J, with 14 bases between.